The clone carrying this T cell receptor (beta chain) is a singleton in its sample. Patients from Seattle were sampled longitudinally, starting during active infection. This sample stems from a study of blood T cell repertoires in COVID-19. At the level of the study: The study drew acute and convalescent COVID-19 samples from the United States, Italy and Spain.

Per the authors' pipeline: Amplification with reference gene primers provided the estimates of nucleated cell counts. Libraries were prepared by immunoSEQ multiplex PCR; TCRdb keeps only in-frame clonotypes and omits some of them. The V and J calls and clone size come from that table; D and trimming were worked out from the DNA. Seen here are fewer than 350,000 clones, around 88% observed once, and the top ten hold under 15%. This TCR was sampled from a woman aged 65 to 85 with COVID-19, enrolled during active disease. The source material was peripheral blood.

Here the CDR3 DNA reads TGTGCCAGCAGTTACAGGGCCTTCAATCAGCCCCAGCATTTT. As protein: CASSYRAFNQPQHF. The chain links TRBV28 to TRBJ1-5, with a weak D call TRBD1 (6 bases). The germline gives CDR1 MDHEN, CDR2 SYDVKM. V was shortened by 4 bases and J by 3 bases, with 10 bases between the two germline ends. The CDR3 extends over 14 amino acids.